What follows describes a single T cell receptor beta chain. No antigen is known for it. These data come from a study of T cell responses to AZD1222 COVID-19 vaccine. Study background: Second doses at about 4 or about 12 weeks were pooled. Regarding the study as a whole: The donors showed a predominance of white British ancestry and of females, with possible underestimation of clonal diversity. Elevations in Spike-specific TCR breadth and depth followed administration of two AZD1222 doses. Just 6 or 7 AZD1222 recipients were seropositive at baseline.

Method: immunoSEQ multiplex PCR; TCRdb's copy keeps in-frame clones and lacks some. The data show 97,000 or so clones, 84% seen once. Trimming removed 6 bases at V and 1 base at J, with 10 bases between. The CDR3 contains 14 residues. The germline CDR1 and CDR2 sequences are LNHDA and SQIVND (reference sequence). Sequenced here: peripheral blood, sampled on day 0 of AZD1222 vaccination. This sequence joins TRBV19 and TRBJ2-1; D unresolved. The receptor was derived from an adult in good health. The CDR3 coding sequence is TGTGCCAGTAGGAATTCGATTTCCTACAATGAGCAGTTCTTC. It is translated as CASRNSISYNEQFF.